This TCR beta chain was recorded in a study of CD8+ T cells in alopecia areata. As for the study in general: Patients in the study were on tofacitinib for 6 to 18 months, then off it for 6 months. Study results and caveats: Persistence of many expanded lesional clones was seen in scalp and blood during tofacitinib.

Treatment reported: oral pan-JAK inhibitor, 5-10 mg twice daily. A remark on this clone: Its antigen is not known.

The CDR3 runs 14 residues. The trim removed 5 bases at V and 4 bases at J, leaving 5 bases unmatched. Germline CDR1 reads SGHRS; CDR2 reads YFSETQ. As the sequencing template, cDNA was produced by extracting RNA and reverse transcribing it. Only in-frame clones appear in the TCRdb table, and some are missing; sequencing was by immunoSEQ multiplex PCR. This table holds 200,000 to 250,000 clones, under 75% found once. The sequence was obtained from a human donor with alopecia areata. Specimen: CD4+ T cells sorted from blood, collected at week 4, from a patient treated with tofacitinib. The chain employs TRBV5-1 and TRBJ2-3; 9 bases align to TRBD1. DNA of the CDR3: TGCGCCAGCAGTGTGCGGACAGGGGCAGATACGCAGTATTTT. As protein: CASSVRTGADTQYF.